Listed below are T cell receptor beta chains from one sample, sequenced in a study of technical replicates of blood from a few donors. This table comes from immunoSEQ multiplex PCR, and its TCRdb copy is limited to in-frame clones, with some not included. The repertoire consists of about 64,000 clones, with around 88% occurring once and the leading ten covering 5.1%. Source material: PBMCs. The receptors shown here come from a human donor in good health. Some clones in this sample may be carry-over from other donors' samples. CDR3s include the opening cysteine and the closing phenylalanine or tryptophan. Fields, in order: D gene, V gene, clone size, J gene, CDR3 protein, CDR3 DNA. The D gene is left open where the match is weak. Only part of the rows carry a size: once, few, many, or a class if the clone is expanded.

d_gene: NA; v_gene: TRBV6-6; abundance: NA; j_gene: TRBJ2-3; CDR3aa: CASTPGLGTDTQYF; CDR3nt: TGTGCCAGCACTCCGGGACTGGGCACAGATACGCAGTATTTT
d_gene: TRBD2; v_gene: TRBV9; abundance: NA; j_gene: TRBJ2-7; CDR3aa: CAKRPVRTSGGGDEQYF; CDR3nt: TGTGCCAAAAGACCCGTCAGGACTAGCGGGGGTGGGGACGAGCAGTACTTC
d_gene: NA; v_gene: TRBV21-1; abundance: NA; j_gene: TRBJ1-2; CDR3aa: CASSIRQGCYGYTF; CDR3nt: TGTGCCAGCAGCATTAGACAGGGGTGCTATGGCTACACCTTC
d_gene: NA; v_gene: TRBV10-3; abundance: NA; j_gene: TRBJ2-1; CDR3aa: CAIKGGGEQFF; CDR3nt: TGTGCCATCAAAGGGGGTGGGGAGCAGTTCTTC
d_gene: NA; v_gene: TRBV4-3; abundance: NA; j_gene: TRBJ2-7; CDR3aa: CASSQDHQSYEQYF; CDR3nt: TGCGCCAGCAGCCAAGATCATCAATCCTACGAGCAGTACTTC
d_gene: NA; v_gene: TRBV18; abundance: NA; j_gene: TRBJ1-6; CDR3aa: CASSPPPGWAWDSPLHF; CDR3nt: TGTGCCAGCTCACCACCGCCAGGGTGGGCCTGGGATTCACCCCTCCACTTT
d_gene: TRBD2; v_gene: TRBV2; abundance: NA; j_gene: TRBJ2-3; CDR3aa: CASSPPGTSGRAGLGTQYF; CDR3nt: TGTGCCAGCAGTCCCCCAGGGACTAGCGGGAGGGCCGGGTTGGGTACGCAGTATTTT
d_gene: NA; v_gene: TRBV7-9; abundance: NA; j_gene: TRBJ2-5; CDR3aa: CASGPQLGGQETQYF; CDR3nt: TGTGCCAGCGGCCCCCAGTTGGGGGGCCAAGAGACCCAGTACTTC
d_gene: NA; v_gene: TRBV27; abundance: NA; j_gene: TRBJ2-7; CDR3aa: CASSLSRGIAYEQYF; CDR3nt: TGTGCCAGCAGTTTATCGCGCGGGATTGCCTACGAGCAGTACTTC
d_gene: NA; v_gene: TRBV5-1; abundance: few; j_gene: TRBJ1-2; CDR3aa: CASSLWASRGYTF; CDR3nt: TGCGCCAGCAGCTTGTGGGCTTCCCGGGGCTACACCTTC
d_gene: TRBD1; v_gene: TRBV7-2; abundance: few; j_gene: TRBJ1-2; CDR3aa: CASSLGQGVFYGYTF; CDR3nt: TGTGCCAGCAGCTTAGGACAGGGGGTATTCTATGGCTACACCTTC
d_gene: TRBD1; v_gene: TRBV18; abundance: NA; j_gene: TRBJ1-1; CDR3aa: CASSVGTATEAFF; CDR3nt: TGTGCCAGCTCAGTTGGGACAGCTACTGAAGCTTTCTTT
d_gene: TRBD1; v_gene: TRBV5-1; abundance: few; j_gene: TRBJ1-6; CDR3aa: CASSLGDSYNSPLHF; CDR3nt: TGCGCCAGCAGCTTAGGGGACAGCTATAATTCACCCCTCCACTTT
d_gene: TRBD1; v_gene: TRBV19; abundance: NA; j_gene: TRBJ1-4; CDR3aa: CASRVQGDERKLFF; CDR3nt: TGTGCCAGTAGAGTACAGGGGGATGAGAGAAAACTGTTTTTT
d_gene: NA; v_gene: TRBV6-4; abundance: few; j_gene: TRBJ2-3; CDR3aa: CASSDGESTDTQYF; CDR3nt: TGTGCCAGCAGTGACGGGGAGAGCACAGATACGCAGTATTTT
d_gene: TRBD2; v_gene: TRBV6-5; abundance: NA; j_gene: TRBJ2-7; CDR3aa: CASSYGSGTYEQYF; CDR3nt: TGTGCCAGCAGTTACGGTAGCGGGACCTACGAGCAGTACTTC
d_gene: NA; v_gene: TRBV7-2; abundance: few; j_gene: TRBJ1-1; CDR3aa: CASSYWAGVNTEAFF; CDR3nt: TGTGCCAGCAGCTACTGGGCAGGGGTTAACACTGAAGCTTTCTTT
d_gene: TRBD1; v_gene: TRBV6-5; abundance: NA; j_gene: TRBJ1-5; CDR3aa: CASILRQGGQPQHF; CDR3nt: TGTGCCAGCATACTTAGACAGGGCGGTCAGCCCCAGCATTTT
d_gene: NA; v_gene: TRBV7-2; abundance: NA; j_gene: TRBJ1-6; CDR3aa: CASSLQGAASPLHF; CDR3nt: TGTGCCAGCAGCTTACAAGGGGCGGCTTCACCCCTCCACTTT
d_gene: NA; v_gene: TRBV4-3; abundance: NA; j_gene: TRBJ2-5; CDR3aa: CASSQERGETQYF; CDR3nt: TGCGCCAGCAGCCAAGAGCGGGGAGAGACCCAGTACTTC
d_gene: TRBD1; v_gene: TRBV10-3; abundance: NA; j_gene: TRBJ2-3; CDR3aa: CAISEGQVATDTQYF; CDR3nt: TGTGCCATCAGTGAAGGACAGGTCGCCACAGATACGCAGTATTTT
d_gene: TRBD1; v_gene: TRBV4-2; abundance: few; j_gene: TRBJ1-5; CDR3aa: CASRTGTGRFYQPQHF; CDR3nt: TGTGCCAGCAGAACAGGGACAGGGAGGTTTTATCAGCCCCAGCATTTT
d_gene: TRBD2; v_gene: TRBV4-1; abundance: once; j_gene: TRBJ2-1; CDR3aa: CASSQVYWRGAYNEQFF; CDR3nt: TGCGCCAGCAGCCAAGTCTACTGGCGGGGGGCGTACAATGAGCAGTTCTTC
d_gene: NA; v_gene: TRBV30; abundance: NA; j_gene: TRBJ1-2; CDR3aa: CAWRNRETNFYGYTF; CDR3nt: TGTGCCTGGAGGAACCGGGAGACCAACTTTTATGGCTACACCTTC
d_gene: NA; v_gene: TRBV5-1; abundance: NA; j_gene: TRBJ2-1; CDR3aa: CASSSFSQDLQGEQFF; CDR3nt: TGCGCCAGCAGCTCCTTTTCTCAAGATCTACAGGGAGAGCAGTTCTTC
d_gene: TRBD2; v_gene: TRBV30; abundance: NA; j_gene: TRBJ2-3; CDR3aa: CAWRTSGGGSTDTQYF; CDR3nt: TGTGCCTGGAGAACTAGCGGGGGGGGGAGCACAGATACGCAGTATTTT
d_gene: TRBD1; v_gene: TRBV7-9; abundance: NA; j_gene: TRBJ1-2; CDR3aa: CASSLRTGGPNYGYTF; CDR3nt: TGTGCCAGCAGCCTAAGGACAGGGGGCCCAAACTATGGCTACACCTTC
d_gene: TRBD2; v_gene: TRBV2; abundance: once; j_gene: TRBJ2-5; CDR3aa: CASNILAGGSETQYF; CDR3nt: TGTGCCAGCAATATCCTAGCGGGAGGTTCCGAGACCCAGTACTTC
d_gene: TRBD1; v_gene: TRBV5-6; abundance: NA; j_gene: TRBJ2-2; CDR3aa: CASSLRQGPGELFF; CDR3nt: TGTGCCAGCAGCTTGAGACAGGGTCCCGGGGAGCTGTTTTTT
d_gene: NA; v_gene: TRBV4-2; abundance: NA; j_gene: TRBJ2-3; CDR3aa: CASSQRALTDTQYF; CDR3nt: TGTGCCAGCAGCCAAAGAGCTTTGACAGATACGCAGTATTTT
d_gene: TRBD2; v_gene: TRBV7-9; abundance: NA; j_gene: TRBJ2-5; CDR3aa: CASSSTLAGQETQYF; CDR3nt: TGTGCCAGCAGCTCGACTCTAGCGGGACAAGAGACCCAGTACTTC
d_gene: NA; v_gene: TRBV5-6; abundance: NA; j_gene: TRBJ1-3; CDR3aa: CASCILSGNTIYF; CDR3nt: TGTGCCAGCTGTATCCTATCTGGAAACACCATATATTTT